Given below is one T cell receptor (beta chain) in context. Measured with immunoSEQ multiplex PCR; TCRdb has only the in-frame clones, and not every one. The table has roughly 220,000 clones, about three quarters seen once; the top ten hold around 5.9%. The CDR3 totals 13 residues. Germline assignment: CDR1 SGHVS and CDR2 FNYEAQ. The germline V and J ends were trimmed by 3 bases and 0 bases, with 5 bases remaining between them. The data are from a study of cytotoxic CD8 clonotypes in ibrutinib-treated CLL. The wider study: For this cohort, patients were some 12 relapsed/refractory and under 16 treatment-naive, while under 18 were IGHV unmutated. Among patients, around 25 responded partially and 2 completely; 14 then stayed remitted and some 12 progressed after median approximately 70 months.

This receptor was taken from a human donor with chronic lymphocytic leukemia. The sample here was PBMCs, taken after 12 months of ibrutinib treatment. The chain employs TRBV7-6 and TRBJ1-1; D gene unclear. CDR3 sequence: CASSFGMNTEAFF. For the CDR3, the DNA is TGTGCCAGCAGCTTTGGGATGAACACTGAAGCTTTCTTT. Together with reference TRBV7-6 and TRBJ1-1, the CDR3 gives the full variable domain: GAGVSQSPRYKVTKRGQDVALRCDPISGHVSLYWYRQALGQGPEFLTYFNYEAQQDKSGLPNDRFSAERPEGSISTLTIQRTEQRDSAMYRCASSFGMNTEAFFGQGTRLTVV.